A single sample gave rise to the 20 T cell receptor delta chains below, sequenced in a study of TRDV2 sequences in healthy donors. TCRdb called clones anew from the PCR reads with CATT. The table shows more than 2,000 delta-chain clones, with less than 65% occurring only once. Sample: Vd2+ gamma-delta T cells from blood. The receptors come from a human donor in good health.

By sample share, this clone is large. This CDR3 is also generated by other DNA sequences in the sample. The genes are TRDV2 and TRDJ1, with D maybe TRDD3 (5 bases). This CDR3 is 16 amino acids long. The V gene lost 3 bases and the J gene lost 3 bases, with 19 bases spanning the gap. Germline V gene sequence: CDR1 GEAIGNYY, CDR2 EKD. CDR3 sequence: CACDAVGPKLADKLIF. CDR3 coding DNA: TGTGCCTGTGACGCCGTGGGGCCAAAGTTGGCCGATAAACTCATCTTT.

The V call is TRDV2, the J call TRDJ1, with 12 bases identical to TRDD3. CDR3 length: 16 amino acids. CDR1 is GEAIGNYY and CDR2 is EKD in the germline V gene. Losses at the gene ends were 3 bases for V and 5 bases for J; bases not matched to a gene: 9. The CDR3 loop reads CACDELLGDTGDKLIF. DNA for the CDR3: TGTGCCTGTGACGAATTACTGGGGGATACTGGGGATAAACTCATCTTT.

This sequence joins TRDV2 and TRDJ1; 12 bases fit TRDD3. Germline assignment: CDR1 GEAIGNYY and CDR2 EKD. The CDR3 has 19 residues. Unmatched junction bases numbered 19, after V lost 0 bases and J lost 9 bases. The CDR3 protein is CACDTILGDTRLSRRELIF. The CDR3 bases are TGTGCCTGTGACACCATACTGGGGGATACAAGATTGAGCCGGAGGGAACTCATCTTT.

This chain uses TRDV2 with TRDJ1, with TRDD3 matching 7 bases. The J segment lost 1 base and the V segment lost 2 bases, leaving 12 bases of the junction unmatched. The germline CDR1 and CDR2 sequences are GEAIGNYY and EKD. This CDR3 has 17 amino acids. The CDR3 reads CACDSLGGGARTDKLIF. DNA for the CDR3: TGTGCCTGTGACAGTCTGGGTGGGGGAGCCCGCACCGATAAACTCATCTTT.

For this clone: A much larger clonotype is one base distant, so this may be a read error. Other nucleotide sequences from this sample produce the same CDR3. The chain carries TRDV2 and TRDJ1; TRDD3 aligns across 7 bases. Germline CDR1 GEAIGNYY, CDR2 EKD. The CDR3 sequence is 21 residues long. V shed 1 base and J 0 bases; nucleotides not matched to a gene: 22. The CDR3 DNA follows: TGTGCCTGTGACACAGGGAGCCTAAATGGCCCGGGGGATCCTGACACCGATAAACTCATCTTT. Translating it yields CACDTGSLNGPGDPDTDKLIF.

This chain links TRDV2 with TRDJ1; 13 bases line up with TRDD3. V lost 3 bases, J lost 3 bases, and 6 bases stayed unmatched. The CDR3 runs to 16 residues. Per germline, CDR1 GEAIGNYY and CDR2 EKD. As DNA, the CDR3 is TGTGCCTGTGACGAACTTACTGGGGGATACGCCGATAAACTCATCTTT. Residues: CACDELTGGYADKLIF.

To note about this clone: Other DNA sequences in this sample translate to the same CDR3. The chain couples TRDV2 to TRDJ3; 10 bases fit TRDD3. The J segment lost 0 bases and the V segment lost 0 bases, leaving 7 bases of the junction unmatched. CDR1 is GEAIGNYY, CDR2 EKD, per germline. The CDR3 covers 20 residues. The CDR3 region is CACDTVLGDKSSWDTRQMFF. The DNA of the CDR3 is TGTGCCTGTGACACCGTTCTGGGGGATAAAAGCTCCTGGGACACCCGACAGATGTTTTTC.

This clone was seen only once. The rearrangement joins TRDV2 to TRDJ1; 7 bases agree with TRDD3. V was clipped by 0 bases and J by 1 base; unmatched bases: 10. The CDR3 covers 17 residues. CDR1 GEAIGNYY and CDR2 EKD come from the germline V gene. In nucleotides, the CDR3 is TGTGCCTGTGACACCGTCGGGGGATCTACTTCCACCGATAAACTCATCTTT. Its translation is CACDTVGGSTSTDKLIF.

The rearrangement links TRDV2 to TRDJ1, with TRDD3 matching 10 bases. This CDR3 contains 17 residues. Germline CDR1 reads GEAIGNYY; CDR2 reads EKD. The junction had 12 bases not matched to a gene; V was cut back by 3 bases and J by 3 bases. CDR3 sequence: CACDLLGDSALPDKLIF. CDR3 nucleotides: TGTGCCTGTGACCTACTGGGGGATTCGGCCCTACCCGATAAACTCATCTTT.

Only a few counts were recorded for this clone. This chain joins TRDV2 and TRDJ1; 7 bases are a match to TRDD3. The CDR3 totals 14 residues. V dropped 3 bases and J dropped 2; count of bases not matched to a gene: 5. Germline assignment: CDR1 GEAIGNYY and CDR2 EKD. The CDR3 region is CACDQLGPTDKLIF. CDR3 nucleotides: TGTGCCTGTGACCAACTGGGGCCTACCGATAAACTCATCTTT.

The table lists this clone with a few counts. J is TRDJ1 and V is TRDV2, with D possibly matching TRDD1 (6 bases). CDR3 length equals 18 residues. Germline values: CDR1 GEAIGNYY, CDR2 EKD. V was cut by 4 bases and J by 0 bases, with 23 bases left in between. This CDR3 is CACEEISSPNVYTDKLIF. CDR3 DNA sequence: TGTGCCTGTGAGGAAATATCCTCTCCGAACGTCTACACCGATAAACTCATCTTT.

Worth noting for this clone: One base away lies a much larger clone, so this may be a sequencing read error. This sample also contains other DNA sequences that code for the same CDR3. This chain uses TRDV2 with TRDJ1; TRDD3 aligns across 7 bases. Unmatched junction bases numbered 21, after V lost 0 bases and J lost 0 bases. The CDR3 has 21 amino acids. Looked up from germline, CDR1 is GEAIGNYY and CDR2 is EKD. CDR3 coding DNA: TGTGCCTGTGACACCGGGAGCCTAAATGGCCCGGGGGATCCAGACACCGATAAACTCATCTTT. Translated: CACDTGSLNGPGDPDTDKLIF.

V and J are TRDV2 and TRDJ1; possible D gene TRDD3, 6 bases. V lost 3 bases and J lost 1, with 20 bases in between. The CDR3 is made up of 17 amino acids. CDR1 is GEAIGNYY and CDR2 is EKD in the germline V gene. CDR3 sequence: CACDSLRRGTLTDKLIF. As DNA, the CDR3 is TGTGCCTGTGACTCGCTTCGGAGGGGGACCCTCACCGATAAACTCATCTTT.

V is TRDV2 and J is TRDJ1; 8 bases map to TRDD3. The CDR3 consists of 15 residues. CDR1 and CDR2 from the germline V gene are GEAIGNYY and EKD. Trimming at V came to 3 bases and at J to 6 bases, leaving 11 bases not matched to a gene. The CDR3: CACDLLTGGNNKLIF. In nucleotides, the CDR3 is TGTGCCTGTGACTTGCTTACTGGGGGTAACAATAAACTCATCTTT.

V is TRDV2 and J is TRDJ1; 13 positions agree with TRDD3. Germline CDR1 and CDR2: GEAIGNYY and EKD. This CDR3 is built from 17 residues. With V trimmed by 6 bases and J by 3 bases, 12 bases remained unmatched. CDR3: CACQALLGDTAADKLIF. In DNA form, the CDR3 reads TGTGCCTGTCAGGCCCTACTGGGGGATACGGCCGCCGATAAACTCATCTTT.

This clone was recorded a few times. The chain links TRDV2 to TRDJ1, with TRDD3 matching over 12 bases. The CDR3 has 17 residues. CDR1 GEAIGNYY and CDR2 EKD come from the germline V gene. With V trimmed by 4 bases and J by 4 bases, 12 bases remained unmatched. The CDR3 region has the DNA TGTGCCTGTGATTCCCTGGGGGATACGTTCGTGGGCGATAAACTCATCTTT. This codes for CACDSLGDTFVGDKLIF.

This chain links TRDV2 with TRDJ1; 13 bases line up with TRDD3. Germline loops: CDR1 GEAIGNYY, CDR2 EKD. Trimming at V came to 3 bases and at J to 7 bases, leaving 25 bases not matched to a gene. The CDR3 spans 21 residues. The CDR3 DNA is TGTGCCTGTGACCCCATTCCTCCCGGAGTGGCTACTGGGGGATACGCGGCTAAACTCATCTTT. As protein: CACDPIPPGVATGGYAAKLIF.

The rearrangement uses TRDV2 and TRDJ1, with TRDD3 matching over 10 bases. V dropped 1 base and J dropped 0; count of bases not matched to a gene: 7. The CDR3 is 17 amino acids. CDR1 and CDR2 (germline): GEAIGNYY, EKD. CDR3 residues: CACDTLTGGSYTDKLIF. CDR3 coding DNA: TGTGCCTGTGACACGCTTACTGGGGGATCGTACACCGATAAACTCATCTTT.

This clone showed up just a few times. The chain recombines TRDV2 with TRDJ1; 10 bases map to TRDD3. V shed 1 base and J 0 bases; nucleotides not matched to a gene: 13. The CDR3 spans 19 residues. Germline V gene lookup returns CDR1 GEAIGNYY and CDR2 EKD. The CDR3 sequence: CACDTIRTGGLPHTDKLIF. CDR3 nucleotide sequence: TGTGCCTGTGACACGATCCGTACTGGGGGATTGCCCCACACCGATAAACTCATCTTT.

This clone turned up a few times. The rearrangement uses TRDV2 and TRDJ1; TRDD3 matches 10 bases. Germline lookup yields CDR1 GEAIGNYY and CDR2 EKD. This CDR3 region has 21 residues. V shed 3 bases, J shed 0 bases, and the junction held 21 bases outside the gene matches. The CDR3 nucleotides are TGTGCCTGTGACCCCGTCAGTACTGGGGGATTTCCCGCGAGAAACACCGATAAACTCATCTTT. Protein product: CACDPVSTGGFPARNTDKLIF.